Each of the 12 T cell receptor beta chains below was sequenced from the same sample in a study of T cell responses to AZD1222 COVID-19 vaccine. Here immunoSEQ multiplex PCR was the method, and the copy in TCRdb shows in-frame clones only, minus some. The table includes 150,000 or so clones, roughly nine tenths detected once. Sequenced here: peripheral blood, sampled on day 0 of AZD1222 vaccination. The receptors originated from an adult in good health.

The gene calls are TRBV30 and TRBJ1-3; D possibly corresponds to TRBD1 (5 bases). The germline V gene encodes CDR1 GTSNPN and CDR2 SVGIG (reference sequence). Trimming took 4 bases from V and 5 from J, leaving 15 bases between them. This CDR3 has 14 residues. The CDR3 loop is CAWNLLGQRNTIYF. CDR3 nucleotide sequence: TGTGCCTGGAACCTCCTGGGGCAGAGAAACACCATATATTTT.

The chain uses TRBV19 and TRBJ1-1, with TRBD1 identical over 7 bases. J was trimmed by 11 bases and V by 6 bases; bases with no gene match: 15. The V gene's germline CDR1 is LNHDA and CDR2 SQIVND (reference sequence). The CDR3 contains 14 residues. CDR3 sequence: CASSKPGQRPGAFF. Written as DNA, the CDR3 is TGTGCCAGTAGCAAACCGGGACAGCGTCCTGGTGCTTTCTTT. Full variable domain (outside the CDR3, taken from reference TRBV19 and TRBJ1-1): DGGITQSPKYLFRKEGQNVTLSCEQNLNHDAMYWYRQDPGQGLRLIYYSQIVNDFQKGDIAEGYSVSREKKESFPLTVTSAQKNPTAFYLCASSKPGQRPGAFFGQGTRLTVV.

V is TRBV30 and J is TRBJ2-3; D ambiguous. From germline, CDR1 is GTSNPN and CDR2 SVGIG (reference sequence). This CDR3 region has 12 residues. Trimming removed 2 bases at V and 2 bases at J, with 5 bases between. Written as DNA, the CDR3 is TGTGCCTGGAGTCACAACACAGATACGCAGTATTTT. This sequence encodes CAWSHNTDTQYF.

The chain couples TRBV5-1 to TRBJ2-3, with D possibly being TRBD2 (7 bases). Germline V lookup: CDR1 SGHRS, CDR2 YFSETQ. V was shortened by 4 bases and J by 5 bases, with 17 bases between the two germline ends. This CDR3 has 15 amino acids. CDR3 region: CASSAPGGAVDTQYF. CDR3 coding DNA: TGCGCCAGCAGCGCCCCGGGGGGCGCGGTAGATACGCAGTATTTT.

This clone was detected once. The chain uses TRBV7-2 and TRBJ1-5; tentative D call: TRBD1 (5 bases). With 6 bases removed from V and 4 bases from J, the gap between germline ends came to 16 bases. Germline loops: CDR1 SGHTA, CDR2 FQGNSA. The CDR3 has 15 amino acids. CDR3 region: CASSRLDRTNQPQHF. In DNA form, the CDR3 reads TGTGCCAGCAGTCGCCTCGACAGAACTAATCAGCCCCAGCATTTT.

CDR3 nucleotide sequence: TGTGCCAGCAGTCCCCCTCGTAGAAATGAAAAACTGTTTTTT. It specifies CASSPPRRNEKLFF. The J gene is TRBJ1-4, the V gene TRBV28; no clear D. Trimming removed 5 bases from V and 5 bases from J, with 12 bases in between. The CDR3 sequence is 14 residues long. Per the germline V gene, CDR1 is MDHEN and CDR2 is SYDVKM.

The CDR3 reads CASLSSGTDTQYF. CDR3 bases: TGTGCTAGTCTCTCTAGCGGGACAGATACGCAGTATTTT. The chain carries TRBV12-5 and TRBJ2-3, with 8 bases fitting TRBD2. Germline CDR1 and CDR2: LGHNT and FRNRAP. The CDR3 totals 13 residues. With 8 bases clipped from V and 3 bases from J, the junction kept 4 bases outside the gene matches.

The chain links TRBV7-2 to TRBJ2-1; 13 nucleotides match TRBD2. Germline loops: CDR1 SGHTA, CDR2 FQGNSA. This CDR3 contains 16 residues. The J segment lost 2 bases and the V segment lost 6 bases, leaving 4 bases of the junction unmatched. The CDR3 region has the DNA TGTGCCAGCAGTTCCGGACTAGCGGGAGCCTACAATGAGCAGTTCTTC. It yields the protein CASSSGLAGAYNEQFF. Drawing the rest from reference TRBV7-2 and TRBJ2-1, the complete variable domain is GAGVSQSPSNKVTEKGKDVELRCDPISGHTALYWYRQSLGQGLEFLIYFQGNSAPDKSGLPSDRFSAERTGGSVSTLTIQRTQQEDSAVYLCASSSGLAGAYNEQFFGPGTRLTVL.

This chain joins TRBV30 and TRBJ1-5; no reliable D call. CDR1 and CDR2 from the germline V gene are GTSNPN and SVGIG (reference sequence). The V gene lost 3 bases and the J gene lost 4 bases, with 13 bases spanning the gap. The CDR3 has 14 residues. The CDR3 DNA follows: TGTGCCTGGAGGACTGGCGGCGGTAATCAGCCCCAGCATTTT. It specifies CAWRTGGGNQPQHF. Filled out from reference TRBV30 and TRBJ1-5, the complete variable domain reads SQTIHQWPATLVQPVGSPLSLECTVEGTSNPNLYWYRQAAGRGLQLLFYSVGIGQISSEVPQNLSASRPQDRQFILSSKKLLLSDSGFYLCAWRTGGGNQPQHFGDGTRLSIL.

This clone occurred once. The gene calls are TRBV18 and TRBJ2-1; TRBD2 matches 7 bases. Losses at the gene ends were 4 bases for V and 2 bases for J; bases not matched to a gene: 5. From germline, CDR1 is KGHSH and CDR2 LQKENI. The CDR3 consists of 15 residues. CDR3 sequence (DNA): TGTGCCAGCTCACTAGCGGGCAGGGCCTACAATGAGCAGTTCTTC. This sequence encodes CASSLAGRAYNEQFF.

The J gene is TRBJ2-1, the V gene TRBV5-1; 9 nucleotides match TRBD2. J was trimmed by 1 base and V by 4 bases; bases with no gene match: 3. The CDR3 has 15 residues. Germline values: CDR1 SGHRS, CDR2 YFSETQ. Written as DNA, the CDR3 is TGCGCCAGCAGCCCTAGCGGGACATCCTACAATGAGCAGTTCTTC. This gives the protein CASSPSGTSYNEQFF.

The count of this clone is one. The chain couples TRBV20-1 to TRBJ1-1; D remains ambiguous. Trimming removed 6 bases from V and 6 bases from J, with 11 bases in between. Germline values: CDR1 DFQATT, CDR2 SNEGSKA (reference sequence). The CDR3 totals 11 residues. The CDR3 loop is CSATGQAEAFF. CDR3 DNA: TGCAGTGCGACCGGGCAGGCTGAAGCTTTCTTT.